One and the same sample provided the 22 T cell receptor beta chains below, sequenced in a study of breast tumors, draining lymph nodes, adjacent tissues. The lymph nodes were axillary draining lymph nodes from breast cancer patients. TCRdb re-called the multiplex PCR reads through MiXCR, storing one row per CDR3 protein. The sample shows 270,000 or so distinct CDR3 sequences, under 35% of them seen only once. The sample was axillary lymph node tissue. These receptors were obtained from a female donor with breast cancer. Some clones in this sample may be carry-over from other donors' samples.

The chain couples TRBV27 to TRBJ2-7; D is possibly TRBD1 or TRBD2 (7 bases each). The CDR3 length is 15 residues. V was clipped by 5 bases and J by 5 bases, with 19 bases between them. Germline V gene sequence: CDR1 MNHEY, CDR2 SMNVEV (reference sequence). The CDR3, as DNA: TGTGCCAGCAGTCGGGGCAGGGGGGGTATTGACGAGCAGTACTTC. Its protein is CASSRGRGGIDEQYF.

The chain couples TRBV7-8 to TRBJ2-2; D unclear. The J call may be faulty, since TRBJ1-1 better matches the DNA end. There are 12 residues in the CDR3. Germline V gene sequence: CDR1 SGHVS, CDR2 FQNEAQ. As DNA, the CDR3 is TGTGCCAGCAGCTTATTACGTGCTGAAGCTTTCTTT. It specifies CASSLLRAEAFF.

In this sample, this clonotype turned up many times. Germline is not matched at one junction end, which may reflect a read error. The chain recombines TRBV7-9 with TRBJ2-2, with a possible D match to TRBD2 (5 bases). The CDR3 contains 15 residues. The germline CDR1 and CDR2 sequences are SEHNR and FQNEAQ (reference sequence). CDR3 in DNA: TGTGCCAGCAGCCTAGCTTCTCAAACTACCGGGGAGCTGTTTTTT. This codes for CASSLASQTTGELFF.

The CDR3 DNA reads TGTGCCAGCCAACCCCTGGGGCGGCAAGATCAGCCCCAGCATTTT. Protein: CASQPLGRQDQPQHF. The chain is built from TRBV6-2 or TRBV6-3 and TRBJ1-5; TRBD1 might be the D (5 bases). CDR1 MNHEY and CDR2 SVGEGT come from the germline V gene. This CDR3 has 15 amino acids. V was trimmed by 8 bases and J by 5 bases, leaving 19 bases between them.

The CDR3 protein is CASSLANVLTF. DNA of the CDR3: TGTGCCAGCAGCTTGGCCAACGTCCTGACTTTC. The rearrangement joins TRBV5-5 to TRBJ2-6; no definite D call. Germline CDR1 reads SGHKS; CDR2 reads YYEKEE (reference sequence). The CDR3 has 11 amino acids. Trimming shortened V by 0 bases and J by 8 bases, and 0 bases separated the two germline ends.

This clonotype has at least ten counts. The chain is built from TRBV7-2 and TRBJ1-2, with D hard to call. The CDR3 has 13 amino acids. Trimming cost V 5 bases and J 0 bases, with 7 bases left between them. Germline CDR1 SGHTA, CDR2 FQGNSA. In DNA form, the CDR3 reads TGTGCCAGCAGCCCCCACCCTAACTATGGCTACACCTTC. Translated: CASSPHPNYGYTF.

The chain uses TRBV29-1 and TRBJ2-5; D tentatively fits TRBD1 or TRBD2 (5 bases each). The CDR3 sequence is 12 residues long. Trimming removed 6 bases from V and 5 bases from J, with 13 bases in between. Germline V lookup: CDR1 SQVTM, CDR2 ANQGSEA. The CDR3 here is CSVRVWDETQYF. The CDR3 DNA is TGCAGCGTCAGGGTCTGGGACGAGACCCAGTACTTC.

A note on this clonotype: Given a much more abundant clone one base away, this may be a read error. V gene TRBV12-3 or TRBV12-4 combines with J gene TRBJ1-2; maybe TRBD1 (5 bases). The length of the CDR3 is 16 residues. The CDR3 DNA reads TGTGCCAGCAGTTCCCGACACAGGAGAGCTAACTATGGCTACGCCTTC. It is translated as CASSSRHRRANYGYAF.

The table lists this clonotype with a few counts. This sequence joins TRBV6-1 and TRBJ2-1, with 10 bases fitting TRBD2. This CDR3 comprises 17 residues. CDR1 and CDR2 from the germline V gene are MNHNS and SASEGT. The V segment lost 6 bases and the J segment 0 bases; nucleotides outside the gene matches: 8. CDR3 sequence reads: CASRTKAGGSSYNEQFF. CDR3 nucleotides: TGTGCCAGCAGGACGAAAGCGGGAGGGTCCTCCTACAATGAGCAGTTCTTC.

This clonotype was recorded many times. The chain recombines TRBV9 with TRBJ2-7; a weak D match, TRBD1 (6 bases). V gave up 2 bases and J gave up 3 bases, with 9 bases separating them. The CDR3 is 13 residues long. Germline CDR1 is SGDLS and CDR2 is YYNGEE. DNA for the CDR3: TGTGCCAGCAGCGTTGGGACACACTACGAGCAGTACTTC. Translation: CASSVGTHYEQYF.

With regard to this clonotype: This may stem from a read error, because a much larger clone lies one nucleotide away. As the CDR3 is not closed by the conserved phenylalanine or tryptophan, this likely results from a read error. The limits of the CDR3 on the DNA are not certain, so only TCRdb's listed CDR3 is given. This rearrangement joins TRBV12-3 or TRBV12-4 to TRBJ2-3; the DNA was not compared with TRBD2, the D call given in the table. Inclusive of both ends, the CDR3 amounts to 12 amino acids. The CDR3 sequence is CASSLTSGNLYL.

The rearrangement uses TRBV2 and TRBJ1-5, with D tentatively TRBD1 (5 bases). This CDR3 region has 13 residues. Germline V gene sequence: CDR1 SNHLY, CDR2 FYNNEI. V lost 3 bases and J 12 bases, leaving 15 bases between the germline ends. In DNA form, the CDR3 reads TGTGCCAGCAGTGAGAAGGACATCAGGTACCAGCATTTT. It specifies CASSEKDIRYQHF.

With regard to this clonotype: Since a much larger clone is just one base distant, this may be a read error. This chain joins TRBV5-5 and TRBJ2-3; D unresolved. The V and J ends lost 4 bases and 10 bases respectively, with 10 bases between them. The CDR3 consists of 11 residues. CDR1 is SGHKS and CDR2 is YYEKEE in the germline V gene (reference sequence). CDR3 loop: CASSPLDAQYF. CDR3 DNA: TGTGCCAGCAGCCCCTTGGATGCGCAGTATTTT. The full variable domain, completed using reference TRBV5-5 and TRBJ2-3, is DAGVTQSPTHLIKTRGQQVTLRCSPISGHKSVSWYQQVLGQGPQFIFQYYEKEERGRGNFPDRFSARQFPNYSSELNVNALLLGDSALYLCASSPLDAQYFGPGTRLTVL.

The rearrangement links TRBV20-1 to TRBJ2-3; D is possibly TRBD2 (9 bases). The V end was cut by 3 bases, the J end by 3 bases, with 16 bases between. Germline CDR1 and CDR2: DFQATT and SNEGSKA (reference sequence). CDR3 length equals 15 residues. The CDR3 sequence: CSASQGAGGTDTQYF. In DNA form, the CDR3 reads TGCAGTGCTAGCCAGGGGGCGGGAGGGACAGATACGCAGTATTTT.

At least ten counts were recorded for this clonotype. In DNA form, the CDR3 reads TGCGCCAGCAGCGATGTCGGGGAGCTGTTTTTT. This codes for CASSDVGELFF. The chain combines TRBV5-1 with TRBJ2-2; D is undetermined. The CDR3 sequence is 11 residues long. The germline V and J ends were trimmed by 4 bases and 7 bases, with 5 bases remaining between them. Germline V gene lookup returns CDR1 SGHRS and CDR2 YFSETQ.

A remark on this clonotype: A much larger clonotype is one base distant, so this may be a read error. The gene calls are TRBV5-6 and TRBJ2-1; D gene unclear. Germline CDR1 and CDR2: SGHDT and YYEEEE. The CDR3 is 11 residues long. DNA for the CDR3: TGTGCCAGCTCAGAGTACAATGCGCAGTTCTTC. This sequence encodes CASSEYNAQFF.

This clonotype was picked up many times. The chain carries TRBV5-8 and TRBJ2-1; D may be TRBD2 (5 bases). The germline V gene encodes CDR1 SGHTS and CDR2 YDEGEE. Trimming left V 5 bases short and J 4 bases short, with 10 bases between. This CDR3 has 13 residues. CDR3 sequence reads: CASRDERYNEQFF. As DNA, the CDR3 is TGTGCCAGCAGAGATGAGCGGTACAATGAGCAGTTCTTC.

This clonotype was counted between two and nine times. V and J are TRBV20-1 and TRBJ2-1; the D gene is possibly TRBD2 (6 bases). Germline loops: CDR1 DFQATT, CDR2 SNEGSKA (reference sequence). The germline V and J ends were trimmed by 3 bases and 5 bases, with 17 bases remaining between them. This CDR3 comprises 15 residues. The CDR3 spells CSARWGELMDNEQFF. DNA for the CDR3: TGCAGTGCTAGGTGGGGGGAGTTGATGGACAATGAGCAGTTCTTC.

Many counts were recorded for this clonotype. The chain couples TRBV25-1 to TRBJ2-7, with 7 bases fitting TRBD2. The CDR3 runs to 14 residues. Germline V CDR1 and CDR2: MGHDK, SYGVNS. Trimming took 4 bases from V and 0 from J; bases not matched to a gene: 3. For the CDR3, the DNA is TGTGCCAGCAGTGCGGGGGGAGGCTCCTACGAGCAGTACTTC. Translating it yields CASSAGGGSYEQYF.

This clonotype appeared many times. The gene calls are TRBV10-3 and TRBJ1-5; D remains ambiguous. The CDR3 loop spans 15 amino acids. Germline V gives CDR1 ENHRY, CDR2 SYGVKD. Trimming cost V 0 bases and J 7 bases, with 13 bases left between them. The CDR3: CAISESGQEGQPQHF. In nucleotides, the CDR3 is TGTGCCATCAGTGAGTCTGGGCAGGAAGGCCAGCCCCAGCATTTT.

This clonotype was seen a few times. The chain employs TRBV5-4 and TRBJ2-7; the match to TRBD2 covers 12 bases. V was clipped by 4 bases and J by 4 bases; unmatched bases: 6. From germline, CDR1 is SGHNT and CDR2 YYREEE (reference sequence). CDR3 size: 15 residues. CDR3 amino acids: CASSPRTSGIYEQYF. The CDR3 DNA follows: TGTGCCAGCAGCCCCCGGACTAGCGGGATATACGAGCAGTACTTC.

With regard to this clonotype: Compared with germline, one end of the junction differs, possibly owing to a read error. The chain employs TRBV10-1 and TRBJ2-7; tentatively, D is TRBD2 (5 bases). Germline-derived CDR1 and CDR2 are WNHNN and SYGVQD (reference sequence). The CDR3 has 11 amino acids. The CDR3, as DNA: TGTGCCACTGAGGGCTTCTACGAGCAGTACTTC. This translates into CATEGFYEQYF.